The 2 T cell receptor beta chains presented below share a single source sample, sequenced in a study of T cells in localized non-small cell lung cancer. This table comes from immunoSEQ multiplex PCR, and its TCRdb copy is limited to in-frame clones, with some not included. This sample has 75,000 to 95,000 clones, with around 82% found just once. Sequences were derived from PBMCs, sampled before any cancer treatment. Receptors were obtained from a man between 40 and 75 years old with stage II squamous cell lung carcinoma.

The rearrangement links TRBV9 to TRBJ2-2; D assignment may be TRBD1 or TRBD2 (5 bases each). The ends were cut back, 3 bases at V and 9 bases at J, with 12 bases in the middle. Germline CDR1 reads SGDLS; CDR2 reads YYNGEE. The CDR3 is made up of 13 amino acids. CDR3 residues: CASSATRGRELFF. As DNA, the CDR3 is TGTGCCAGCAGCGCCACTAGGGGAAGGGAGCTGTTTTTT.

The rearrangement links TRBV27 to TRBJ2-7; 13 nucleotides line up with TRBD2. Germline-derived CDR1 and CDR2 are MNHEY and SMNVEV (reference sequence). V dropped 5 bases and J dropped 2; count of bases not matched to a gene: 9. This CDR3 is 17 amino acids long. As DNA, the CDR3 is TGTGCCAGCAGTCCCGGGACTAGCGGGGCGCGACCCTACGAGCAGTACTTC. This codes for CASSPGTSGARPYEQYF.